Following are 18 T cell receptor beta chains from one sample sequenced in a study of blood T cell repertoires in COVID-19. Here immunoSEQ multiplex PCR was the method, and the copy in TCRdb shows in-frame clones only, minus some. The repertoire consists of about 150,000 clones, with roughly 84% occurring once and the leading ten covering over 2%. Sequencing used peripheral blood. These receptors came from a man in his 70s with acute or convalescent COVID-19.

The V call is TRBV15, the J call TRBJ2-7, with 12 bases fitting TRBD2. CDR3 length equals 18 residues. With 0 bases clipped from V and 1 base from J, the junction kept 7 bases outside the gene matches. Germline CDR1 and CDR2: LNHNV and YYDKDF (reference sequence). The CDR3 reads CATSRDIFGLAGSYEQYF. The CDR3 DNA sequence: TGTGCCACCAGCAGAGATATCTTCGGACTAGCGGGATCCTACGAGCAGTACTTC.

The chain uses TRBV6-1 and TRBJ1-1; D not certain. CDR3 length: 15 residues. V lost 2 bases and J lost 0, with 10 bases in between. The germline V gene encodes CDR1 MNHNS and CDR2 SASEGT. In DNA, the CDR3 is TGTGCCAGCAGTGAATCTCCCAGTATGAACACTGAAGCTTTCTTT. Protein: CASSESPSMNTEAFF.

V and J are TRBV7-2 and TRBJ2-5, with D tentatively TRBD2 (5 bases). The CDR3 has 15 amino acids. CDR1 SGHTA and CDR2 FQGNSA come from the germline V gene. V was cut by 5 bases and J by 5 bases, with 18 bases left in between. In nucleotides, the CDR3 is TGTGCCAGCAGCAGCCAAACTAGAGGTCGGGAGACCCAGTACTTC. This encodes CASSSQTRGRETQYF. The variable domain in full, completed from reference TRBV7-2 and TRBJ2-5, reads GAGVSQSPSNKVTEKGKDVELRCDPISGHTALYWYRQSLGQGLEFLIYFQGNSAPDKSGLPSDRFSAERTGGSVSTLTIQRTQQEDSAVYLCASSSQTRGRETQYFGPGTRLLVL.

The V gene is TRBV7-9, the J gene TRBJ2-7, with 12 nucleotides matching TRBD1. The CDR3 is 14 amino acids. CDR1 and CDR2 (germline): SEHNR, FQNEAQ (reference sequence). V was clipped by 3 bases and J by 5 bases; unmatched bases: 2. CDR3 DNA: TGTGCCAGCAGCTTGGGACAGGGGGCTGACGAGCAGTACTTC. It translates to CASSLGQGADEQYF.

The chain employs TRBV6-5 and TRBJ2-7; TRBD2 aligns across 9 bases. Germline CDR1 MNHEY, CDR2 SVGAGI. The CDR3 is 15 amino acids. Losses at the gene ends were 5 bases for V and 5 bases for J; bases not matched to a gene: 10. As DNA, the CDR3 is TGTGCCAGCAGTCCCCCGGGACTAGCTGCACACGAGCAGTACTTC. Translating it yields CASSPPGLAAHEQYF.

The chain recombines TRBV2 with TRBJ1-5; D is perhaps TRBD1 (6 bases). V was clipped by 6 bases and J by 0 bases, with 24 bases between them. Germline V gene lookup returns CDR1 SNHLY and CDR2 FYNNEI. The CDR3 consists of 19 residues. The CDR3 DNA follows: TGTGCCAGCAGACCCCAGGCACAGGGCCCGTATTATAGCAATCAGCCCCAGCATTTT. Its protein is CASRPQAQGPYYSNQPQHF.

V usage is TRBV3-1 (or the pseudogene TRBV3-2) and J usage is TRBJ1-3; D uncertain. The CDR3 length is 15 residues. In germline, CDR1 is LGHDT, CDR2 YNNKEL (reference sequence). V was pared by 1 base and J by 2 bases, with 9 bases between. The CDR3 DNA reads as TGTGCCAGCAGCCAAGGAGGGCGCCCTGGAAACACCATATATTTT. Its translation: CASSQGGRPGNTIYF.

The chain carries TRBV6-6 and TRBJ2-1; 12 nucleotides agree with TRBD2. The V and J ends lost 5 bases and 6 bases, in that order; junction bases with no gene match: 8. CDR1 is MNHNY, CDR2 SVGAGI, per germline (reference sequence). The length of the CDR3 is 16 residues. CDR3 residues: CASSKEATSGSNEQFF. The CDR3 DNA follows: TGTGCCAGCAGTAAAGAGGCGACTAGCGGGAGCAATGAGCAGTTCTTC.

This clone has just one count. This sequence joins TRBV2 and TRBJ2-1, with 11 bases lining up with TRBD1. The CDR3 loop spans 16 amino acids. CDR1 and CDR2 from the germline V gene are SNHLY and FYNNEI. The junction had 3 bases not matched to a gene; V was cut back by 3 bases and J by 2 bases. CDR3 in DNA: TGTGCCAGCAGTGACTTGGGACAGGGGGCCTACAATGAGCAGTTCTTC. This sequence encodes CASSDLGQGAYNEQFF.

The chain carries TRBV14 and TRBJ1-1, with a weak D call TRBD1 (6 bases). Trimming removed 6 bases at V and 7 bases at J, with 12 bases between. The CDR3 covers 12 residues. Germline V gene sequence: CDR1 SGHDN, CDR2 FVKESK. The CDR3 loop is CASSSQGIEAFF. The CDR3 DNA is TGTGCCAGCAGTTCCCAGGGGATTGAAGCTTTCTTT.

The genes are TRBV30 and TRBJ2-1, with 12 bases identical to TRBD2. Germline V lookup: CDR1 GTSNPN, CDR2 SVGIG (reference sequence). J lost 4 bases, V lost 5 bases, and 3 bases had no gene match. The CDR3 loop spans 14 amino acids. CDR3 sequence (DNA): TGTGCCTGGGCTAGCGGGGGGGTATACAATGAGCAGTTCTTC. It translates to CAWASGGVYNEQFF.

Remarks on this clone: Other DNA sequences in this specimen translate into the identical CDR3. The DNA for the CDR3 is TGTGCCAGCAGTTATACAGGGGAGAACACTGAAGCTTTCTTT. It specifies CASSYTGENTEAFF. The rearrangement joins TRBV6-6 to TRBJ1-1; TRBD1 aligns across 7 bases. The V gene end was trimmed by 3 bases and the J gene end by 1 base; junction bases not matched to a gene: 2. CDR3 size: 14 residues. Germline V gives CDR1 MNHNY, CDR2 SVGAGI (reference sequence).

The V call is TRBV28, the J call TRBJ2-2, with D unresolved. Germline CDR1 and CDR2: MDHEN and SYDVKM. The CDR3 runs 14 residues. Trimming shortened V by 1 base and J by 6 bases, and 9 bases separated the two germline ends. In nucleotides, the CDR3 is TGTGCCAGCAGTTTATCCGGGTTCCCCGGGGAGCTGTTTTTT. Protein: CASSLSGFPGELFF.

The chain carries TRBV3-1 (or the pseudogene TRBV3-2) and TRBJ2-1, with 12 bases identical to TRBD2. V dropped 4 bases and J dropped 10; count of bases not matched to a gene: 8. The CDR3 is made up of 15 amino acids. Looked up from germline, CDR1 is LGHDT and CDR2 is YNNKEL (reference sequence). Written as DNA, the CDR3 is TGTGCCAGCAGCCCTCGACTAGCGGGGGATGAAGAGCAGTTCTTC. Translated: CASSPRLAGDEEQFF.

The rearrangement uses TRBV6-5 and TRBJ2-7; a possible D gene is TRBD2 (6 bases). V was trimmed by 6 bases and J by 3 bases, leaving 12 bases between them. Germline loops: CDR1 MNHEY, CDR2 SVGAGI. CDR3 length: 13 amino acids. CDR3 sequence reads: CASRRDGVYEQYF. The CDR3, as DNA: TGTGCCAGCAGGCGGGACGGAGTCTACGAGCAGTACTTC.

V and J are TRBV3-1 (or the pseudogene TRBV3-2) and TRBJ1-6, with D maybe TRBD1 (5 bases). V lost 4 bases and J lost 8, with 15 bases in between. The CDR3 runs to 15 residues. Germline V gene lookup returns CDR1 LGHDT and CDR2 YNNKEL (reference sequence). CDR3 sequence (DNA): TGTGCCAGCAGCCGGTCGGCAGGGATCGATTCACCCCTCCACTTT. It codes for CASSRSAGIDSPLHF.

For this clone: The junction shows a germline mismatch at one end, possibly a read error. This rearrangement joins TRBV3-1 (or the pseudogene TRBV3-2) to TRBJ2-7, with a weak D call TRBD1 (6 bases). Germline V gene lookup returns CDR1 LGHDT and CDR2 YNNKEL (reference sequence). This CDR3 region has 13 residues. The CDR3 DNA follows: TGTGCCAGCAGCCAATCAGGACAGCCACTCGGGAACTTC. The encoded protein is CASSQSGQPLGNF.

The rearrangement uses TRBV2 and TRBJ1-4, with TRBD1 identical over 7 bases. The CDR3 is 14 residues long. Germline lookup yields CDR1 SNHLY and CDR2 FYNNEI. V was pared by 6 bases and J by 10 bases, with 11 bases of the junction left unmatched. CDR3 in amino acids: CASRREGAGGKLFF. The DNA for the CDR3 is TGTGCCAGCAGGAGAGAGGGGGCGGGAGGAAAACTGTTTTTT.